Each of the 26 T cell receptor beta chains below was sequenced from the same sample in a study of blood T cell repertoires in COVID-19. Method: immunoSEQ multiplex PCR; TCRdb's copy keeps in-frame clones and lacks some. The sample consists of a few hundred thousand clones, about 80% of them appearing once. Sequenced material: peripheral blood. These receptors were taken from a person aged 70 to 80 with COVID-19, enrolled during active disease.

This chain links TRBV19 with TRBJ2-2; 15 nucleotides align to TRBD2. The V gene end was trimmed by 6 bases and the J gene end by 0 bases; junction bases not matched to a gene: 5. Germline CDR1 is LNHDA and CDR2 is SQIVND (reference sequence). The CDR3 is 18 residues long. The CDR3: CASSLGLAGGPNTGELFF. The CDR3 bases are TGTGCCAGTAGCCTGGGACTAGCGGGGGGCCCGAACACCGGGGAGCTGTTTTTT.

V usage is TRBV19 and J usage is TRBJ1-5; 12 nucleotides align to TRBD1. CDR1 is LNHDA, CDR2 SQIVND, per germline (reference sequence). The V and J ends lost 5 bases and 6 bases, in that order; junction bases with no gene match: 8. This CDR3 region has 16 residues. The CDR3 DNA follows: TGTGCCAGTAGTGTGACCGGGACAGGGGGCATTCAGCCCCAGCATTTT. Protein product: CASSVTGTGGIQPQHF.

V usage is TRBV11-2 and J usage is TRBJ1-3, with no clear D. Germline V gene sequence: CDR1 SGHAT, CDR2 FQNNGV. V dropped 2 bases and J dropped 0 bases, with 8 bases sitting between them. The CDR3 sequence is 15 residues long. The CDR3 bases are TGTGCCAGCAGCTTAACAGCCAGCTCTGGAAACACCATATATTTT. Protein product: CASSLTASSGNTIYF.

The V gene is TRBV28, the J gene TRBJ1-3; D uncertain. This CDR3 has 16 amino acids. V lost 8 bases, J lost 3 bases, and 20 bases lay in between. The germline gives CDR1 MDHEN, CDR2 SYDVKM. The CDR3 loop reads CASSQGGLALGNTIYF. The CDR3 DNA reads TGTGCCAGCTCCCAAGGTGGGCTAGCTCTTGGAAACACCATATATTTT.

The V and J genes are TRBV19 and TRBJ1-3; 7 nucleotides line up with TRBD1. The germline CDR1 and CDR2 sequences are LNHDA and SQIVND (reference sequence). The CDR3 runs 16 residues. After removal of 5 bases from V and 1 base from J, the junction contained 8 bases not matched to a gene. As DNA, the CDR3 is TGTGCCAGTAGTCCAACCGGGACAGCATCTGGAAACACCATATATTTT. Protein: CASSPTGTASGNTIYF.

The CDR3 sequence: CASSLDRLSVQHF. The CDR3 coding sequence is TGTGCCAGCAGTTTAGACAGATTATCCGTCCAGCATTTT. The genes are TRBV12-3 or TRBV12-4 and TRBJ1-5; no clear D. The CDR3 length is 13 residues. Trimming pared 1 base from V and 12 bases from J, leaving 13 bases between.

This chain connects TRBV29-1 to TRBJ2-1; no clear D. Germline lookup yields CDR1 SQVTM and CDR2 ANQGSEA. The CDR3 loop spans 11 amino acids. Between the trimmed V and J ends, which lost 7 bases and 9 bases, there was a span of 13 bases. This CDR3 is CSAELRGEQFF. In nucleotides, the CDR3 is TGCAGCGCCGAACTTAGAGGTGAGCAGTTCTTC.

This clone was observed a single time. The rearrangement uses TRBV28 and TRBJ1-6; a possible D gene is TRBD1 (5 bases). Trimming stripped 7 bases from V and 7 bases from J, with 14 bases between. Germline V gene lookup returns CDR1 MDHEN and CDR2 SYDVKM. This CDR3 has 14 residues. This CDR3 reads CASNNKDKNSPLHF. In DNA form, the CDR3 reads TGTGCCAGCAACAATAAGGACAAAAATTCACCCCTCCACTTT.

This clone was recorded a few times. CDR3 sequence (DNA): TGTGCCAGCAGTGACTCGGGGACAGGGAGATCACCCCTCCACTTT. Amino acids: CASSDSGTGRSPLHF. The rearrangement uses TRBV6-4 and TRBJ1-6; TRBD1 matches at 9 bases. Germline CDR1 is MRHNA and CDR2 is SNTAGT. Germline trimming cut 0 bases from V and 10 bases from J; bases unmatched to any gene: 4. This CDR3 region has 15 residues.

A word on this clone: A junction end diverges from the germline sequence, so it may reflect a read error. V is TRBV28 and J is TRBJ1-5; TRBD1 agrees at 10 bases. The germline V gene encodes CDR1 MDHEN and CDR2 SYDVKM. The CDR3 covers 14 residues. The CDR3 DNA follows: TGTGCCAGCAGGGGGACAGGGGATAATCGGCCCCAGCATTTT. It is translated as CASRGTGDNRPQHF.

The chain uses TRBV12-3 or TRBV12-4 and TRBJ1-1; D gene ambiguous. This CDR3 is built from 13 residues. V was cut by 7 bases and J by 5 bases, with 14 bases left in between. The CDR3 spells CASKHKSGTEAFF. CDR3 DNA: TGTGCCAGCAAACACAAATCGGGAACTGAAGCTTTCTTT.

In this sample, this clone turned up once. The CDR3 is CATTLQGATGNTIYF. CDR3 sequence (DNA): TGTGCCACCACCCTGCAGGGCGCGACGGGAAACACCATATATTTT. This chain uses TRBV6-5 with TRBJ1-3, with D possibly matching TRBD1 (5 bases). This CDR3 is 15 amino acids long. V lost 10 bases, J lost 4 bases, and 20 bases lay in between. Germline V gene sequence: CDR1 MNHEY, CDR2 SVGAGI.

The J gene is TRBJ2-7, the V gene TRBV7-2, with D maybe TRBD2 (5 bases). The V gene's germline CDR1 is SGHTA and CDR2 FQGNSA. CDR3 size: 13 residues. Trimming left V 1 base short and J 10 bases short, with 14 bases between. CDR3 sequence: CASSLEATGNQYF. CDR3 DNA sequence: TGTGCCAGCAGCTTAGAAGCTACGGGAAATCAGTACTTC.

The chain uses TRBV28 and TRBJ1-1; D is uncertain. Trimming shortened V by 3 bases and J by 5 bases, and 7 bases separated the two germline ends. Germline CDR1 is MDHEN and CDR2 is SYDVKM. This CDR3 spans 12 amino acids. CDR3 region: CASSFFRTEAFF. The CDR3 DNA sequence: TGTGCCAGCAGTTTCTTCAGAACTGAAGCTTTCTTT.

The J gene is TRBJ1-4, the V gene TRBV3-1 (or the pseudogene TRBV3-2); 11 bases agree with TRBD1. The CDR3 has 18 amino acids. Germline lookup yields CDR1 LGHDT and CDR2 YNNKEL (reference sequence). V lost 1 base, J lost 7 bases, and 11 bases stayed unmatched. CDR3 DNA sequence: TGTGCCAGCAGCCAAGTCCTCGGGACAGGGGGGTCGAGTGAAAAACTGTTTTTT. It is translated as CASSQVLGTGGSSEKLFF.

V usage is TRBV19 and J usage is TRBJ1-4; D may be TRBD1 (6 bases). This CDR3 is built from 14 residues. The V end lost 5 bases, the J end lost 4 bases, and 11 bases lay between the germline ends. Germline CDR1 reads LNHDA; CDR2 reads SQIVND (reference sequence). As DNA, the CDR3 is TGTGCCAGTAGTCGGGGGGCCGATAATGAAAAACTGTTTTTT. As protein: CASSRGADNEKLFF.

Here the CDR3 DNA reads TGTGCCAGCAGTGAACAGCAGCCAGGGGGCAATCAGCCCCAGCATTTT. Its protein is CASSEQQPGGNQPQHF. The rearrangement links TRBV28 to TRBJ1-5; D is perhaps TRBD1 (6 bases). The CDR3 consists of 16 residues. CDR1 and CDR2 (germline): MDHEN, SYDVKM. V was clipped by 5 bases and J by 2 bases, with 16 bases between them.

This chain's CDR3 is CASSQVGRVEAFF. The DNA of the CDR3 is TGCGCCAGCAGCCAAGTCGGCCGGGTTGAAGCTTTCTTT. The chain recombines TRBV4-1 with TRBJ1-1; D is uncertain. In germline, CDR1 is MGHRA, CDR2 YSYEKL. The CDR3 has 13 residues. V was trimmed by 1 base and J by 7 bases, leaving 10 bases between them.

On this clone itself: The sample carries other DNA sequences with the same CDR3. The chain combines TRBV2 with TRBJ2-3, with TRBD2 matching 14 bases. CDR3 length equals 15 residues. The V gene end was trimmed by 4 bases and the J gene end by 3 bases; junction bases not matched to a gene: 0. Germline V gene data show CDR1 as SNHLY and CDR2 as FYNNEI. The CDR3 sequence: CASSGTSGRTDTQYF. The CDR3 DNA is TGTGCCAGCAGTGGGACTAGCGGGAGGACAGATACGCAGTATTTT.

The chain uses TRBV12-3 or TRBV12-4 and TRBJ2-5; D is ambiguous. The V and J ends lost 6 bases and 5 bases respectively, with 13 bases between them. The CDR3 is 13 amino acids. The CDR3: CASSRKPAETQYF. The CDR3 DNA is TGTGCCAGCAGCCGAAAACCCGCGGAGACCCAGTACTTC.

This chain uses TRBV28 with TRBJ2-1; TRBD2 matches at 13 bases. V lost 5 bases and J lost 3; bases outside the gene matches: 7. CDR1 is MDHEN and CDR2 is SYDVKM in the germline V gene. The CDR3 is 17 residues long. CDR3 in amino acids: CASSRTSGRAVYNEQFF. As DNA, the CDR3 is TGTGCCAGCAGTCGCACTAGCGGGAGGGCCGTCTACAATGAGCAGTTCTTC.

In this sample, this clone turned up a few times. J is TRBJ1-2 and V is TRBV2; 11 bases line up with TRBD1. The germline V gene encodes CDR1 SNHLY and CDR2 FYNNEI. V lost 6 bases and J lost 6; bases outside the gene matches: 6. This CDR3 has 14 residues. The CDR3 is CASSPGQGDHGYTF. Here the CDR3 DNA reads TGTGCCAGCAGCCCGGGACAGGGGGATCATGGCTACACCTTC.

V and J are TRBV4-1 and TRBJ2-7; 8 positions agree with TRBD2. This CDR3 region has 16 residues. Unmatched junction bases numbered 8, after V lost 0 bases and J lost 4 bases. In germline, CDR1 is MGHRA, CDR2 YSYEKL. The CDR3 loop is CASSQDWPSGWYEQYF. CDR3 sequence (DNA): TGCGCCAGCAGCCAAGATTGGCCTAGCGGGTGGTACGAGCAGTACTTC.

The chain uses TRBV28 and TRBJ2-2; the D gene is possibly TRBD1 (5 bases). CDR1 is MDHEN and CDR2 is SYDVKM in the germline V gene. The CDR3 spans 14 residues. The germline V and J ends were trimmed by 11 bases and 0 bases, with 13 bases remaining between them. The CDR3 DNA sequence: TGTGCCGGTCAGGGTGCCCCGAACACCGGGGAGCTGTTTTTT. Its protein is CAGQGAPNTGELFF.

This clone was seen just once. The chain recombines TRBV27 with TRBJ2-7, with TRBD1 matching over 8 bases. The CDR3 extends over 16 amino acids. Germline-derived CDR1 and CDR2 are MNHEY and SMNVEV (reference sequence). Trimming cost V 3 bases and J 5 bases; bases outside gene matches: 12. CDR3 sequence reads: CASSFSSGTGNHEQYF. The CDR3 nucleotides read TGTGCCAGCAGTTTTTCGTCCGGGACAGGTAATCACGAGCAGTACTTC.

This clone was detected a few times. The chain carries TRBV14 and TRBJ1-2, with 8 bases fitting TRBD1. Germline CDR1 and CDR2: SGHDN and FVKESK. The CDR3 spans 15 residues. Trimming cost V 4 bases and J 7 bases; bases outside gene matches: 11. CDR3 protein: CASSLRPGGLFGYTF. The CDR3 DNA is TGTGCCAGCAGCCTGCGTCCAGGGGGCTTATTTGGCTACACCTTC. The whole variable domain, remainder taken from reference TRBV14 and TRBJ1-2, is EAGVTQFPSHSVIEKGQTVTLRCDPISGHDNLYWYRRVMGKEIKFLLHFVKESKQDESGMPNNRFLAERTGGTYSTLKVQPAELEDSGVYFCASSLRPGGLFGYTFGSGTRLTVV.